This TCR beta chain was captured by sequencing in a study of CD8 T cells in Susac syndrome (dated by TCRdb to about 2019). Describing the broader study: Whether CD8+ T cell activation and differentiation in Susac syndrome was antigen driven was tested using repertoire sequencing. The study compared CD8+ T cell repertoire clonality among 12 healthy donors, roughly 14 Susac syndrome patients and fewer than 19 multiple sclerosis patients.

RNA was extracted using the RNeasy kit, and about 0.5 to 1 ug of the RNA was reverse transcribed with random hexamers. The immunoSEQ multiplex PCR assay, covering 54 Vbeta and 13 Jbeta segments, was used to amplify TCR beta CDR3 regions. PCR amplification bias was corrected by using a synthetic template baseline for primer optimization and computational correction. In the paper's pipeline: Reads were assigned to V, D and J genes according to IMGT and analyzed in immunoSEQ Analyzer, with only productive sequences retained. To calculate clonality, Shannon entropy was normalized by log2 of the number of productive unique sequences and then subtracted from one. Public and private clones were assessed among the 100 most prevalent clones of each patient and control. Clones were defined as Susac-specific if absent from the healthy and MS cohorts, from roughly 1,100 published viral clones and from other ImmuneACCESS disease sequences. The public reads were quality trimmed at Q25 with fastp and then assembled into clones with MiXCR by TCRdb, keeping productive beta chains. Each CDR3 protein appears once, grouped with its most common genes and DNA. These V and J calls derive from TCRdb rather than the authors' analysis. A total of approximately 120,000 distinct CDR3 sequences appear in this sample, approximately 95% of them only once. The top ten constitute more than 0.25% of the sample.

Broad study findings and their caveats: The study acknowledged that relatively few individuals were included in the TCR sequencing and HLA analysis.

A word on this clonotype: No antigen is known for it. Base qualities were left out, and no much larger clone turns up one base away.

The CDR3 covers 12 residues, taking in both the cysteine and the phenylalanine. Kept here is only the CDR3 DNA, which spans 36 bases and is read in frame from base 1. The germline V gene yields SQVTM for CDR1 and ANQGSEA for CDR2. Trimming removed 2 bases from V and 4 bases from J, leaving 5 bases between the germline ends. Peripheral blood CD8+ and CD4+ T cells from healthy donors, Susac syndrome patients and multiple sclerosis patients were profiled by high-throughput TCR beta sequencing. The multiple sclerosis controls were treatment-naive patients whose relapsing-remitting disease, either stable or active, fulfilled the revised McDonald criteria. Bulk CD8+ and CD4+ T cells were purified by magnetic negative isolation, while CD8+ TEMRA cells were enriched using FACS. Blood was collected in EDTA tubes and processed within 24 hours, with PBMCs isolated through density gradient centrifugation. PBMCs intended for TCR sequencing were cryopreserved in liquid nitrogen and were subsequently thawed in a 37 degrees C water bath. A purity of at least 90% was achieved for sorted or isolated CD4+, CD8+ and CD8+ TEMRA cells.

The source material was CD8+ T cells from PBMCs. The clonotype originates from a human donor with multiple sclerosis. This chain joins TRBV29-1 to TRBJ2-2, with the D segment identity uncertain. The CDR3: CSVELGTGELFF. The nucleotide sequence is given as TGCAGCGTTGAACTAGGCACCGGGGAGCTGTTTTTT.